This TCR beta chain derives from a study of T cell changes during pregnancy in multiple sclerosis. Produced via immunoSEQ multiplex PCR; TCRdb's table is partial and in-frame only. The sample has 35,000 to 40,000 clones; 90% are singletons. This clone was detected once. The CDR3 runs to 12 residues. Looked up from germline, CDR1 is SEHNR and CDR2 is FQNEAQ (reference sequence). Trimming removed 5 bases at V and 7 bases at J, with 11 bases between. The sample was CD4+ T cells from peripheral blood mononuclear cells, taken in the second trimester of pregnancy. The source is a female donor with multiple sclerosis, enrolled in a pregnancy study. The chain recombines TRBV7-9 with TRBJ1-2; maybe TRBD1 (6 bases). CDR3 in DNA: TGTGCCAGCAGCACAGGGCGAGGTGGCTACACCTTC. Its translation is CASSTGRGGYTF. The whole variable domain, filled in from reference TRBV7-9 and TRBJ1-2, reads DTGVSQNPRHKITKRGQNVTFRCDPISEHNRLYWYRQTLGQGPEFLTYFQNEAQLEKSRLLSDRFSAERPKGSFSTLEIQRTEQGDSAMYLCASSTGRGGYTFGSGTRLTVV.